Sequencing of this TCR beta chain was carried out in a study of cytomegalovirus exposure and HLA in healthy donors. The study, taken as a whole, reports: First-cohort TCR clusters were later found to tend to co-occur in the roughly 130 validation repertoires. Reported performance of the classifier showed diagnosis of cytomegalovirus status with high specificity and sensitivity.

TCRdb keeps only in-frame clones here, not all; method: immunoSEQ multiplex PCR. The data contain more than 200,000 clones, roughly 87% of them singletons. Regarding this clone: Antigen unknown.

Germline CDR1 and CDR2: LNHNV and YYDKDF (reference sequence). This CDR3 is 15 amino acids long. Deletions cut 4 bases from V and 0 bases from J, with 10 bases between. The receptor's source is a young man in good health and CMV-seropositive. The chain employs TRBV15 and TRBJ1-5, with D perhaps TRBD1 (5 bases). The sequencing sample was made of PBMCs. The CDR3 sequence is CATSIDSYSNQPQHF. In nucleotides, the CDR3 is TGTGCCACCAGCATAGACAGTTATAGCAATCAGCCCCAGCATTTT.